This T cell receptor (beta chain) was recovered during a study of blood T cells in healthy people across ages. General observations from the study: Getting older went along with TCR beta diversity per million T cells dropping roughly linearly.

This clonotype was counted between two and nine times. Its antigen is as yet unknown. It was ten milliliters of peripheral blood that were drawn from each donor. It was with a sample-barcoded 5' primer and a J-beta primer mix that a second PCR of roughly 6 to 12 cycles was run. A template-switch adaptor with 12 random nucleotides tagged each cDNA molecule. A single record per CDR3 protein comes from TCRdb applying MiXCR to the 5' RACE reads. There are hundreds of thousands of distinct CDR3 sequences in the sample; 22% occur only once, and roughly a fifth lies in the top ten. The CDR3 loop spans 14 amino acids. V was pared by 6 bases and J by 1 base, with 9 bases between. CDR1 and CDR2 from the germline V gene are LNHDA and SQIVND (reference sequence).

The sequencing input was blood. The clonotype comes from an older man in good health. This chain connects TRBV19 to TRBJ2-2; D is undetermined. CDR3: CASRLDGNTGELFF. The CDR3 DNA is TGTGCCAGTAGACTTGACGGGAACACCGGGGAGCTGTTTTTT.